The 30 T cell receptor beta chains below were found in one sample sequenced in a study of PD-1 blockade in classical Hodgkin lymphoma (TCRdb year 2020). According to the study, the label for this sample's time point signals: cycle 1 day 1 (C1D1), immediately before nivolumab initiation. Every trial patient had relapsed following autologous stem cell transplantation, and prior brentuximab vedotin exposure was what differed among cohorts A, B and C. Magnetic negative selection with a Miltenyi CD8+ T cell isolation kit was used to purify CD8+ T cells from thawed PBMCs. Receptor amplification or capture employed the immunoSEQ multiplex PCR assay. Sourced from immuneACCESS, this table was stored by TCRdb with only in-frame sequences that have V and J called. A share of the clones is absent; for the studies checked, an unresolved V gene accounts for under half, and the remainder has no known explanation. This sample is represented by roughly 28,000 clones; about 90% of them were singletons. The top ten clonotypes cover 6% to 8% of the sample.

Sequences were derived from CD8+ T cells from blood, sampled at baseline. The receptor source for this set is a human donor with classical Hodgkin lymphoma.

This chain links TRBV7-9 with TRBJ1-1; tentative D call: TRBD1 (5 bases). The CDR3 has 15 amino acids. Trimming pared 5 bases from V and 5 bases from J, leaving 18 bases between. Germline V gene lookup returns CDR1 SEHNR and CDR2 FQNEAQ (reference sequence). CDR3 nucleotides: TGTGCCAGCAGCAAGGTCCGGGGGAATGGGACTGAAGCTTTCTTT. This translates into CASSKVRGNGTEAFF.

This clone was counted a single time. CDR3 coding DNA: TGTGCCAGCAGCCCGGCGGGCTCCTACAATGAGCAGTTCTTC. It yields the protein CASSPAGSYNEQFF. This chain joins TRBV7-6 and TRBJ2-1; a weak D match, TRBD2 (5 bases). Germline lookup yields CDR1 SGHVS and CDR2 FNYEAQ. The CDR3 consists of 14 residues. Trimming left V 5 bases short and J 0 bases short, with 8 bases between.

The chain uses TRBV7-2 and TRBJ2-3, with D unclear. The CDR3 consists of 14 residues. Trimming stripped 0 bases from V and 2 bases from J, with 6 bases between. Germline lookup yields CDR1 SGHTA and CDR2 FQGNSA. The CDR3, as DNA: TGTGCCAGCAGCTTAGCCCTCGCCACAGATACGCAGTATTTT. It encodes CASSLALATDTQYF.

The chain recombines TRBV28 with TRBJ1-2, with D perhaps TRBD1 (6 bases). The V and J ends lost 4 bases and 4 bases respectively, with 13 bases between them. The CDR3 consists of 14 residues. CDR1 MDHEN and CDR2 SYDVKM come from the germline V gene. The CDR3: CASSSGTSSYGYTF. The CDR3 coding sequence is TGTGCCAGCAGTTCTGGGACAAGTAGCTATGGCTACACCTTC.

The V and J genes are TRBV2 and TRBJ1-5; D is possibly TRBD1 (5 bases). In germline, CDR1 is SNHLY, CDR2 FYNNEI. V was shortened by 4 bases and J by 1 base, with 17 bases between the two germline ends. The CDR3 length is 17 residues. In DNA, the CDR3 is TGTGCCAGCAGTGCTCCCTCCGGGACGCCGAGCAATCAGCCCCAGCATTTT. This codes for CASSAPSGTPSNQPQHF.

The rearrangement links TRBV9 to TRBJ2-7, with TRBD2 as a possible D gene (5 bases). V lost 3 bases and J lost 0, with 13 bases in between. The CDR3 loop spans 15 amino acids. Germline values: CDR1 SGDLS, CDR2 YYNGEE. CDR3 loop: CASSASRASSYEQYF. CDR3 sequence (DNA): TGTGCCAGCAGCGCCTCGAGGGCGTCCTCCTACGAGCAGTACTTC.

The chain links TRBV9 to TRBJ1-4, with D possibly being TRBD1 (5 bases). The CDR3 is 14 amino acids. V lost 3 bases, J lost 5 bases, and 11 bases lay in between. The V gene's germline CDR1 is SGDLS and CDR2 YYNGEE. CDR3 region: CASSATVLNEKLFF. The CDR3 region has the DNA TGTGCCAGCAGCGCGACAGTTCTCAATGAAAAACTGTTTTTT.

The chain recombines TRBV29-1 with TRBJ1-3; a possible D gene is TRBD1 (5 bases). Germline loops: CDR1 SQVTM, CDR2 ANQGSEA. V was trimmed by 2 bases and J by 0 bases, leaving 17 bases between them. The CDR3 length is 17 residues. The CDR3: CSVELNSSGLSGNTIYF. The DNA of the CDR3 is TGCAGCGTTGAACTGAACTCCTCGGGACTCTCTGGAAACACCATATATTTT.

The CDR3 nucleotides are TGCGCCAGCAGCTACGAGGCCGGGAGGGGCTCCTACAATGAGCAGTTCTTC. The encoded protein is CASSYEAGRGSYNEQFF. V gene TRBV4-1 combines with J gene TRBJ2-1; 8 bases are a match to TRBD2. The V gene end was trimmed by 5 bases and the J gene end by 0 bases; junction bases not matched to a gene: 9. The length of the CDR3 is 17 residues. CDR1 and CDR2 (germline): MGHRA, YSYEKL.

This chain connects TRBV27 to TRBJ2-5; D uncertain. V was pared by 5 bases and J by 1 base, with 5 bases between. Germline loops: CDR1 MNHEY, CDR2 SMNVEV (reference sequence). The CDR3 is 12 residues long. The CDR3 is CASSTTQETQYF. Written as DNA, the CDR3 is TGTGCCAGCAGTACGACCCAAGAGACCCAGTACTTC.

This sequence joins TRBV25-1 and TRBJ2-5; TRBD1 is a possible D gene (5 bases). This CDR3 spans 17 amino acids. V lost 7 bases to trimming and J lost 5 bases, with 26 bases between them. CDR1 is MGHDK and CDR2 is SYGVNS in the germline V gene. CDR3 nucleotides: TGTGCCAGCACGCGACACACATCTGGGGCTAGTGGGGAGACCCAGTACTTC. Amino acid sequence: CASTRHTSGASGETQYF.

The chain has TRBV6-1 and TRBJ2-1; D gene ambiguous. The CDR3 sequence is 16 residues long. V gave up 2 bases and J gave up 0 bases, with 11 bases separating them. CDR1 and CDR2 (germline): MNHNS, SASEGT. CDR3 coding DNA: TGTGCCAGCAGTGAATGGGTTGAGAGCTCCTACAATGAGCAGTTCTTC. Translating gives CASSEWVESSYNEQFF.

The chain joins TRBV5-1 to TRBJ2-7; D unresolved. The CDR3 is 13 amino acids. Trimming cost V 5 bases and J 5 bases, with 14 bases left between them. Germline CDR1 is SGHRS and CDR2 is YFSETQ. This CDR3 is CASRGEGNHEQYF. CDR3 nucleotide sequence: TGCGCCAGCAGAGGTGAAGGGAACCACGAGCAGTACTTC.

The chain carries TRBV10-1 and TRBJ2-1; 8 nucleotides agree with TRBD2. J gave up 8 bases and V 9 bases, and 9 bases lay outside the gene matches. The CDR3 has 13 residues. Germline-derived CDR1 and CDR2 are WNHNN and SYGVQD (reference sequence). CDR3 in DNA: TGCGCCAGTACTAGCGGTTCCCCCGATGAGCAGTTCTTC. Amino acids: CASTSGSPDEQFF.

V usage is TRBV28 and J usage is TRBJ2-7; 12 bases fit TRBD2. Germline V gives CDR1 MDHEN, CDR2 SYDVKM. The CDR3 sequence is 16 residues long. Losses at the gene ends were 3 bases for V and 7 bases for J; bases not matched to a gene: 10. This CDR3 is CASSFAPTSGRREQYF. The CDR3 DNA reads TGTGCCAGCAGTTTTGCCCCCACTAGCGGGAGGAGGGAGCAGTACTTC.

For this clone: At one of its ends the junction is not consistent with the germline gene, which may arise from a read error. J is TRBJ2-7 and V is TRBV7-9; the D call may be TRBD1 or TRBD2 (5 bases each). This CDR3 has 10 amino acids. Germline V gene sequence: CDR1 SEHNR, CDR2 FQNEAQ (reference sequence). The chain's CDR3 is CASSLAGENF. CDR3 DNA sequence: TGTGCCAGCAGCTTAGCAGGGGAGAACTTC.

CDR3 sequence (DNA): TGTGCCTGGAGTGTCAGAGGAGGCCTAACAGGGCAGGCTTTCTTT. Residues: CAWSVRGGLTGQAFF. The V and J genes are TRBV30 and TRBJ1-1; TRBD1 might be the D (6 bases). Germline V gene sequence: CDR1 GTSNPN, CDR2 SVGIG (reference sequence). Between the trimmed V and J ends, which lost 0 bases and 11 bases, there was a span of 22 bases. The CDR3 has 15 residues.

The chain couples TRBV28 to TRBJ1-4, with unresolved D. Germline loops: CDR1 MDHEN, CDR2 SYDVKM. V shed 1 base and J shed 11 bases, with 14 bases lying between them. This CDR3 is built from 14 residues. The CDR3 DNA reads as TGTGCCAGCAGTTTATTCCTCCTGGGTGGGAAACTGTTTTTT. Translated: CASSLFLLGGKLFF.

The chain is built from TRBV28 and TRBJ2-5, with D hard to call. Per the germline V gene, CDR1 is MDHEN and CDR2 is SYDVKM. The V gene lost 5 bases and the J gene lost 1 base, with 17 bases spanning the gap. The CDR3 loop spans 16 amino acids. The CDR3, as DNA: TGTGCCAGCAGTCCGGGTTCTCCCCCGCTCCAAGAGACCCAGTACTTC. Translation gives CASSPGSPPLQETQYF.

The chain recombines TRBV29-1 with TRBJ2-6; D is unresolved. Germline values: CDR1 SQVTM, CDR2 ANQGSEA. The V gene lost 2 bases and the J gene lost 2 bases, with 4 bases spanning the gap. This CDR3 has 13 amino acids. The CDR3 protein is CSVEPAGANVLTF. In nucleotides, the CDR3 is TGCAGCGTTGAACCGGCTGGGGCCAACGTCCTGACTTTC.

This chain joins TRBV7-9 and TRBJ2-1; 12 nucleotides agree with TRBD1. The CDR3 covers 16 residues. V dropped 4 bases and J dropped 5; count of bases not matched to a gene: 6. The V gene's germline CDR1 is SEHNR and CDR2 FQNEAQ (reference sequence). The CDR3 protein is CASSWDRGRLDNEQFF. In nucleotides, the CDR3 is TGTGCCAGCAGCTGGGACAGGGGGCGTCTGGACAATGAGCAGTTCTTC.

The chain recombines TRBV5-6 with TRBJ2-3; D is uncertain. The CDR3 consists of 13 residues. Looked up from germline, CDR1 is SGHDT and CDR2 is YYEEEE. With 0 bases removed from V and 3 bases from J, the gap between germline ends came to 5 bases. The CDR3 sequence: CASSLEGTDTQYF. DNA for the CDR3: TGTGCCAGCAGCTTGGAGGGTACAGATACGCAGTATTTT.

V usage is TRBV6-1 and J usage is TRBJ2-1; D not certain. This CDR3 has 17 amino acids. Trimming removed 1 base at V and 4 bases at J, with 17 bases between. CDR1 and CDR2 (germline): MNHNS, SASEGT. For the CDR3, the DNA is TGTGCCAGCAGTGAAGGGTTTAGGAGTCTGGCATACAATGAGCAGTTCTTC. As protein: CASSEGFRSLAYNEQFF.

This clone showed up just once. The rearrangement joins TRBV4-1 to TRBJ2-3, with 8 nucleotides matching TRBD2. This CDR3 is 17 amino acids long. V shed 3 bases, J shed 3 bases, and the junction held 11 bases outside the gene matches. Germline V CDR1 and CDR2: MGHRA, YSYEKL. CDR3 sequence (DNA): TGCGCCAGCAGCCACTCGAGGGGTAGCGGGATGACAGATACGCAGTATTTT. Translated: CASSHSRGSGMTDTQYF.

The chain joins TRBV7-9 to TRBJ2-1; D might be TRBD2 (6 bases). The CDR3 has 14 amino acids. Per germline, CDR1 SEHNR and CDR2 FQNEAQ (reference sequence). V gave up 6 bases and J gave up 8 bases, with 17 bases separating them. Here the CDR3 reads CASSPPQTRDEQFF. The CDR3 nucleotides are TGTGCCAGCAGTCCGCCGCAGACTAGAGATGAGCAGTTCTTC.

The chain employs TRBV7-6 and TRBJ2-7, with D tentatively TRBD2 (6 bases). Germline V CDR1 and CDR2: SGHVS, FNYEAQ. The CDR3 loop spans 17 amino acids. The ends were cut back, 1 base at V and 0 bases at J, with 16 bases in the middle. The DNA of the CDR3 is TGTGCCAGCAGCTTAGGGAGCGGGCCTTCTACCTCCTACGAGCAGTACTTC. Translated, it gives CASSLGSGPSTSYEQYF.

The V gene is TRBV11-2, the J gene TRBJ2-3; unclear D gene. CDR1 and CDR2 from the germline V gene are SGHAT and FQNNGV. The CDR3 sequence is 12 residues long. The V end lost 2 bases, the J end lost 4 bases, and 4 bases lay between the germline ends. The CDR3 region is CASSLFPDTQYF. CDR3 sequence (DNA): TGTGCCAGCAGCTTATTCCCAGATACGCAGTATTTT.

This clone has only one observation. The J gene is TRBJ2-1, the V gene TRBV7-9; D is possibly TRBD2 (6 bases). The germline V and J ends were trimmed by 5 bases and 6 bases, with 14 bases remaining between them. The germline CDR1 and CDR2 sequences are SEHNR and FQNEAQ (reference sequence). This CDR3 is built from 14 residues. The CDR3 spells CASSPPLTSNEQFF. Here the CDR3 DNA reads TGTGCCAGCAGCCCCCCCTTGACTAGCAATGAGCAGTTCTTC. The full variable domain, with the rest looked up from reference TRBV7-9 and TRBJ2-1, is DTGVSQNPRHKITKRGQNVTFRCDPISEHNRLYWYRQTLGQGPEFLTYFQNEAQLEKSRLLSDRFSAERPKGSFSTLEIQRTEQGDSAMYLCASSPPLTSNEQFFGPGTRLTVL.

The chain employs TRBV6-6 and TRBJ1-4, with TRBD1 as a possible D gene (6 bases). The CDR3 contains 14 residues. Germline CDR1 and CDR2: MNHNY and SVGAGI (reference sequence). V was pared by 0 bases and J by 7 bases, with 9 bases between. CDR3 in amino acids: CASSYSWTAEKLFF. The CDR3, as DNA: TGTGCCAGCAGTTACTCCTGGACAGCTGAAAAACTGTTTTTT.

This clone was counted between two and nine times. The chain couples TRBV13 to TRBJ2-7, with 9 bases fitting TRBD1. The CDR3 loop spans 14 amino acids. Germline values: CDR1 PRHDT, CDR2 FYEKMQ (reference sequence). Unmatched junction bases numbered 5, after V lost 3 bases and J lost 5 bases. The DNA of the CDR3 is TGTGCCAGCAGCTTGTACAGGGGGCGAAACGAGCAGTACTTC. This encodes CASSLYRGRNEQYF.